This T cell receptor (beta chain) was captured in a study of blood T cell repertoires in COVID-19. Produced via immunoSEQ multiplex PCR; TCRdb's table is partial and in-frame only. The table has fewer than 450,000 clones, 90% seen once; the top ten hold 0.55% to 0.75%. The V and J ends lost 4 bases and 7 bases respectively, with 11 bases between them. The CDR3 length is 13 residues. Germline loops: CDR1 MGHRA, CDR2 YSYEKL. The chain carries TRBV4-1 and TRBJ1-5; no firm D call. The source of this sequence is a man aged 18 to 29 who had recovered from COVID-19. The sequenced material came from PBMCs or T cells enriched from blood (not recorded which). The CDR3 is CASSLLAGQPQHF. The CDR3 nucleotides are TGCGCCAGCAGCCTCCTGGCGGGACAGCCCCAGCATTTT.